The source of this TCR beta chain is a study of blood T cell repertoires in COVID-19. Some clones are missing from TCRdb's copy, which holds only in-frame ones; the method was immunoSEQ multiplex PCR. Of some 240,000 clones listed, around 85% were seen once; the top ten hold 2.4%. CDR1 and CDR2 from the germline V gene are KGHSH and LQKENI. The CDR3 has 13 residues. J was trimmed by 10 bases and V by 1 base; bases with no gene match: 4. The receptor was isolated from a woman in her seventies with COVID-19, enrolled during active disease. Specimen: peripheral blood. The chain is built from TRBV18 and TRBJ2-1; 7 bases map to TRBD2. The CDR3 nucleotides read TGTGCCAGCTCACCACTGGCGGGAGACGAGCAGTTCTTC. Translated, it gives CASSPLAGDEQFF.